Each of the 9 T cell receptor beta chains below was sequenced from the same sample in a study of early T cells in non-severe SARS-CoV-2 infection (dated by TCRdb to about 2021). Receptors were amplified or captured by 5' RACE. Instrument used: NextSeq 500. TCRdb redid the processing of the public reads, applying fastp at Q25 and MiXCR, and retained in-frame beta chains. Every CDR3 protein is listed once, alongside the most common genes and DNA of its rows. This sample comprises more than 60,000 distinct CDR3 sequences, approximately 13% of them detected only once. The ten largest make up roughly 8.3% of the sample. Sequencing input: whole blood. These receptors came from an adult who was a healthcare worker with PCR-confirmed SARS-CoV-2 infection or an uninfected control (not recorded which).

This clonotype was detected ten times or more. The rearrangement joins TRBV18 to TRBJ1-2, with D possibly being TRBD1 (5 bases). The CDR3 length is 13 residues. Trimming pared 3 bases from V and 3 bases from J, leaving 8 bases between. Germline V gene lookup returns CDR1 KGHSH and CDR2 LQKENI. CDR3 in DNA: TGTGCCAGCTCACCGGACATCGACTATGGCTACACCTTC. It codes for CASSPDIDYGYTF.

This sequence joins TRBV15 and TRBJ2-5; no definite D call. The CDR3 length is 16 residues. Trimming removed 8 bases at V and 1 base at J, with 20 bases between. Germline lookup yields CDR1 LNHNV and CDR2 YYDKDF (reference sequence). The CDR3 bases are TGTGCCACCGCATTTGGCAGTCCTCGTTTCCAAGAGACCCAGTACTTC. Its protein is CATAFGSPRFQETQYF.

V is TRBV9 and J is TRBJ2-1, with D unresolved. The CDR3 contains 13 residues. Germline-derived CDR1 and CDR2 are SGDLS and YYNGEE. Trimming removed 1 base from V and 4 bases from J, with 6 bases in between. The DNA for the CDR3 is TGTGCCAGCAGCGTAAAGGGTTACAATGAGCAGTTCTTC. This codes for CASSVKGYNEQFF.

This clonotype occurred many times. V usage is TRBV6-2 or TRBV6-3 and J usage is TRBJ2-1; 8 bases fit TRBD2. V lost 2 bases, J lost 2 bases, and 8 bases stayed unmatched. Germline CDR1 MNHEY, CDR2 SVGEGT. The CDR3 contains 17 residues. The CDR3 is CASSYTPREGPYNEQFF. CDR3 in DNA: TGTGCCAGCAGTTACACCCCCCGGGAGGGACCCTACAATGAGCAGTTCTTC.

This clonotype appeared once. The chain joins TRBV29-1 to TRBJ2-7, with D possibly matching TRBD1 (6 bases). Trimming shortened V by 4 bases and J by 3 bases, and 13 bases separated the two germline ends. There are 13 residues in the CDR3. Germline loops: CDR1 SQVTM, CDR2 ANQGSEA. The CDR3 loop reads CSVGTGKDYEQYF. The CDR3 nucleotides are TGCAGCGTTGGAACAGGGAAGGACTACGAGCAGTACTTC.

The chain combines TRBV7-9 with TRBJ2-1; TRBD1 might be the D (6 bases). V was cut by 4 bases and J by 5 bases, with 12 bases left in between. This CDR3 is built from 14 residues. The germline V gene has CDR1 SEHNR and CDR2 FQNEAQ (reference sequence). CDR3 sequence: CASSSPDRNNEQFF. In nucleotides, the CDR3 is TGTGCCAGCAGCTCGCCCGACAGGAACAATGAGCAGTTCTTC.

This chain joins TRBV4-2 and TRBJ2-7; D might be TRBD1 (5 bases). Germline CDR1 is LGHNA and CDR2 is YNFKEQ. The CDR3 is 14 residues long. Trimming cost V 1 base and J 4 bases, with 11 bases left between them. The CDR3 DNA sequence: TGTGCCAGCAGCCAAGGCAGGGAAGGGTACGAGCAGTACTTC. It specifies CASSQGREGYEQYF.

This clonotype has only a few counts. This CDR3 reads CASSPWTSGTYNEQFF. Here the CDR3 DNA reads TGTGCCAGCAGTCCCTGGACTAGCGGGACCTACAATGAGCAGTTCTTC. This chain connects TRBV28 to TRBJ2-1, with 12 nucleotides matching TRBD2. V trimming: 5 bases; J trimming: 2 bases; junction bases outside the gene matches: 4. The CDR3 is 16 amino acids. Germline V lookup: CDR1 MDHEN, CDR2 SYDVKM.

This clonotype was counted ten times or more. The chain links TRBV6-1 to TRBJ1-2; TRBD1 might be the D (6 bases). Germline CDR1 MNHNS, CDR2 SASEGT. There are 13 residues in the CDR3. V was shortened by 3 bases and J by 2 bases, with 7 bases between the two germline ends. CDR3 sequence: CASSDTGNYGYTF. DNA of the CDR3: TGTGCCAGCAGTGATACAGGGAACTATGGCTACACCTTC.